What follows are 19 T cell receptor delta chains derived from one specimen sequenced in a study of γδ T cells in repeated Plasmodium falciparum infection. Gammadelta T cells were flow-sorted from PBMC into Vgamma9/Vdelta2+ and Vdelta2-negative populations for bulk analysis. TCRdb reprocessed the multiplex PCR reads using CATT. In the table there are about 93,000 delta-chain clones, over 0.9% of which are singletons. Sequencing used gamma-delta T cells from blood. Receptors originate from a pool of human donors (malaria-infected and uninfected, not separated).

This clone showed up just a few times. TCRdb assigns this DNA the protein of a much larger clone, which departs from its translation at residue 6; this likely reflects a read error, and the protein shown comes from translating the DNA. Here the CDR3 reads CACDRVGESSWDTRQMFF. As DNA, the CDR3 is TGTGCCTGTGACAGAGTGGGTGAAAGCTCCTGGGACACCCGACAGATGTTTTTC. The rearrangement uses TRDV2 and TRDJ3; no firm D call. TCRdb lists no J gene, so it was determined here by aligning the DNA to germline. Trimming left V 2 bases short and J 0 bases short, with 13 bases between. The CDR3 length is 18 residues. Germline V gene sequence: CDR1 GEAIGNYY, CDR2 EKD.

This clone showed up many times. This chain joins TRDV1 and TRDJ1, with 9 positions matching TRDD3. Germline lookup yields CDR1 TSWWSYY and CDR2 QGS. This CDR3 has 20 residues. With V trimmed by 9 bases and J by 4 bases, 27 bases remained unmatched. CDR3 DNA sequence: TGTGCTCTCGGGAGCCTCCGCCTGGGGGATGGCCTCATTGGAAGCGATAAACTCATCTTT. Its protein product is CALGSLRLGDGLIGSDKLIF.

Of note for this clone: A far larger clone is one nucleotide away, so this likely arose from a read error. Other nucleotide sequences in the sample specify the same CDR3. The J gene went uncalled, whereas the V gene is TRDV2; TRDD3 is the table's D call, not checked against the DNA. Germline V gene lookup returns CDR1 GEAIGNYY and CDR2 EKD. The CDR3 spans 16 residues. CDR3 sequence: CACDPLLGDYSDKLIF. The CDR3 nucleotides read TGTGCCTGTGACCCGTTACTGGGGGATTACAGTGATAAGCTCATCTTT.

This clone was observed a handful of times. This sequence is one base from a far larger clone and is likely a read error. The same CDR3 is also encoded by other DNA sequences in this sample. The chain couples TRDV2 to TRDJ1; D is perhaps TRDD2 or TRDD3 (6 bases each). The CDR3 sequence is 19 residues long. Germline-derived CDR1 and CDR2 are GEAIGNYY and EKD. CDR3 nucleotides: TGTGCTTGTGACACGGGATCCTACACTGGGCTACTTTACACCGATAAACTCATCTTT. Its translation: CACDTGSYTGLLYTDKLIF.

This clone was detected ten times or more. Translating this DNA gives a protein that differs at residue 24 from the TCRdb one, which belongs to a much larger clone; a read error is likely, and the protein shown is this translation. The V and J genes are TRDV1 and TRDJ1; 9 nucleotides line up with TRDD3. The germline V gene encodes CDR1 TSWWSYY and CDR2 QGS. This CDR3 has 25 amino acids. The CDR3 reads CALGELWAFLRSTGGKQGETDKLTF. CDR3 sequence (DNA): TGTGCTCTTGGGGAACTATGGGCGTTCCTACGTTCCACTGGGGGAAAACAGGGGGAGACCGATAAACTCACCTTT.

This clone was seen ten or more times. The V gene is TRDV1, the J gene TRDJ1; TRDD3 agrees at 9 bases. The CDR3 loop spans 22 amino acids. In germline, CDR1 is TSWWSYY, CDR2 QGS. J lost 8 bases, V lost 1 base, and 29 bases had no gene match. This chain's CDR3 is CALGERRYATPSQRDWGNKLIF. DNA for the CDR3: TGTGCTCTTGGGGAACGGAGGTATGCGACCCCCTCTCAAAGAGACTGGGGGAACAAACTCATCTTT.

Comment on this clone: For this DNA, TCRdb reports the protein of a much larger clone, which diverges at residue 5, most likely from a read error; the protein presented here is translated directly from the DNA. The rearrangement uses TRDV1 and TRDJ1, with TRDD3 matching 8 bases. Germline V CDR1 and CDR2: TSWWSYY, QGS. CDR3 length equals 21 residues. Trimming took 4 bases from V and 0 from J; bases not matched to a gene: 22. The CDR3 loop is CALGGRPFFPLLLGDTDKLIF. In nucleotides, the CDR3 is TGTGCTCTTGGGGGACGGCCCTTTTTCCCACTTTTACTGGGGGACACCGATAAACTCATCTTT.

Concerning this clone itself: TCRdb assigns this DNA the protein of a much larger clone, which departs from its translation at residue 15; this likely reflects a read error, and the protein shown comes from translating the DNA. V usage is TRDV2 and J usage is TRDJ1; 12 positions match TRDD3. TCRdb offers no J gene call, so here the DNA was matched to germline to obtain one. The CDR3 runs to 19 residues. In germline, CDR1 is GEAIGNYY, CDR2 EKD. DNA of the CDR3: TGTGCCTGTGACGCCTATTCCCCTGGGGGATACGCCGGGACCGGTAAACTCATCTTT. Translating gives CACDAYSPGGYAGTGKLIF.

About this clone itself: This is likely an artifact of a read error, given a far larger clone one base away. Other nucleotide sequences in the sample specify the same CDR3. The chain uses TRDV2 and TRDJ1; 8 bases map to TRDD3. Germline matching of the DNA provided the J gene here, since TCRdb leaves it blank. The trim removed 0 bases at V and 0 bases at J, leaving 11 bases unmatched. In germline, CDR1 is GEAIGNYY, CDR2 EKD. The CDR3 contains 18 residues. The chain's CDR3 is CACDTVALGARYTDKLIF. The CDR3 region has the DNA TGTGCCTGTGACACCGTCGCACTGGGGGCTCGGTACACCGATAAACTCATCTTT.

A note on this clone: The protein recorded in TCRdb matches a much larger clone and deviates from this DNA's translation at residue 14, suggesting a read error; the protein here is obtained by translating the DNA. The V segment is TRDV2, and no J call was made; TRDD3 is the table's D call, not checked against the DNA. Germline V gives CDR1 GEAIGNYY, CDR2 EKD. The CDR3 consists of 15 residues. The CDR3 DNA sequence: TGTGCCTGTGACACCCCCCGGGGTTACACCGATAAACTCACCTTT. This encodes CACDTPRGYTDKLTF.

Judged by abundance, this clone is medium-sized. Distinct nucleotide sequences in the sample also encode this CDR3. The CDR3 coding sequence is TGTGCTCTTGGGCCTGGGGGATACCTCGTTGAGTACACCGATAAACTCATCTTT. Its protein is CALGPGGYLVEYTDKLIF. This chain uses TRDV1 with TRDJ1; TRDD3 aligns across 11 bases. J gave up 0 bases and V 5 bases, and 11 bases lay outside the gene matches. Germline CDR1 reads TSWWSYY; CDR2 reads QGS. CDR3 length: 18 amino acids.

There are many counts of this clone. This chain connects TRDV2 to TRDJ1; 13 bases align to TRDD3. J gave up 3 bases and V 2 bases, and 20 bases lay outside the gene matches. The CDR3 covers 21 residues. Looked up from germline, CDR1 is GEAIGNYY and CDR2 is EKD. CDR3 in DNA: TGTGCCTGTGACAACCTGGGAACTGGGGGATACGTGAAGAGTGGCTCCGATAAACTCATCTTT. Amino acid sequence: CACDNLGTGGYVKSGSDKLIF.

This clone was counted only a few times. Given a far larger clone just one base away, this is likely a sequencing read error. Distinct nucleotide sequences in the sample also encode this CDR3. The chain recombines TRDV2 with TRDJ1; 7 bases are shared with TRDD3. TCRdb does not report a J gene; here it was assigned by matching the DNA to germline references. The CDR3 is made up of 16 amino acids. Germline V gene data show CDR1 as GEAIGNYY and CDR2 as EKD. The CDR3 loop is CACDTLGVGHTDKLIF. In nucleotides, the CDR3 is TGCGCCTGTGACACCCTGGGGGTCGGTCACACCGATAAACTCATCTTT.

In this sample, this clone turned up a few times. The TCRdb record carries a much larger clone's protein, which differs from this DNA's translation at residue 3; a read error is the likely cause, and the protein listed here is the DNA translation. The chain employs TRDV2 and TRDJ1, with TRDD3 matching 11 bases. Matching the DNA to germline supplied the J gene, which TCRdb does not give. The CDR3 is 16 amino acids. CDR1 is GEAIGNYY, CDR2 EKD, per germline. CDR3 sequence: CAGDGLGDSGTDKLIF. Written as DNA, the CDR3 is TGTGCCGGTGACGGACTGGGGGATAGCGGAACCGATAAACTCATCTTT.

For this clone: Given a far larger clone just one base away, this is likely a sequencing read error. The sample has other DNA sequences that encode this CDR3 too. The V and J genes are TRDV1 and TRDJ1, with 13 nucleotides matching TRDD3. TCRdb does not report a J gene; here it was assigned by matching the DNA to germline references. Unmatched junction bases numbered 25, after V lost 7 bases and J lost 2 bases. Per the germline V gene, CDR1 is TSWWSYY and CDR2 is QGS. There are 22 residues in the CDR3. The CDR3 DNA reads as TGTGCTCTTGCCGCCCCTTTCCTACGTCAGCCTGTACTGGGGGATACGACCGATAAACTCATCTTT. It specifies CALAAPFLRQPVLGDTTDKLIF.

On this clone: It is likely a read error: a sequence one base away is far more abundant. Within the sample, other DNA sequences also encode this same CDR3. The chain carries TRDV1 and TRDJ1; 7 bases fit TRDD3. The J gene, left out of TCRdb, was set here by checking the DNA against germline. CDR1 is TSWWSYY and CDR2 is QGS in the germline V gene. The ends lost 3 bases at V and 0 bases at J; junction bases unmatched: 16. The CDR3 length is 19 residues. CDR3 sequence (DNA): TGTGCTCTTGGGGAGTCTACGCAGTACTGGGGAGTGTACACCGATAAACTCATCTTT. It is translated as CALGESTQYWGVYTDKLIF.

Concerning this clone: TCRdb attributes to this sequence the protein of a much larger clone, which differs from the DNA translation at residue 6; a read error is likely, and the protein displayed is translated from the DNA. The J gene has no call, while the V gene is TRDV2; the D call in the table, TRDD3, was not verified against the DNA. The CDR3 is made up of 18 amino acids. Germline loops: CDR1 GEAIGNYY, CDR2 EKD. CDR3 DNA: TGTGCCTGTGACACCCTAACCCCACTGGGGGACCGCTCCGGGTTGCTCATCTTT. It specifies CACDTLTPLGDRSGLLIF.

Regarding this clone: The translation of this DNA and the TCRdb protein of a much larger clone differ at residue 9, probably owing to a read error; the protein shown here is translated from the DNA. The CDR3 region is CALGLVWGTRMRADKLIF. CDR3 sequence (DNA): TGTGCTCTTGGCCTCGTCTGGGGGACACGGATGCGGGCCGATAAACTCATCTTT. The chain carries TRDV1 and TRDJ1; TRDD3 aligns across 8 bases. TCRdb is silent on the J gene; assignment here came from matching the DNA to germline. The CDR3 covers 18 residues. V shed 6 bases, J shed 3 bases, and the junction held 18 bases outside the gene matches. Per the germline V gene, CDR1 is TSWWSYY and CDR2 is QGS.

This clone was observed at least ten times. The chain links TRDV1 to TRDJ1; TRDD3 aligns across 10 bases. The J gene, missing from TCRdb, was assigned here through DNA to germline matching. This CDR3 has 23 residues. Germline loops: CDR1 TSWWSYY, CDR2 QGS. The J segment lost 0 bases and the V segment lost 0 bases, leaving 22 bases of the junction unmatched. The CDR3 reads CALGELPYWGISAFPRNTDKLIF. The CDR3 DNA follows: TGTGCTCTTGGGGAACTACCGTACTGGGGGATCTCAGCGTTTCCCCGTAACACCGATAAACTCATCTTT.